This T cell receptor beta chain derives from a study of glioma-infiltrating T cells after dendritic cell vaccination. Germline V CDR1 and CDR2: SGHRS, YFSETQ. The CDR3 sequence is 16 residues long. With 0 bases clipped from V and 10 bases from J, the junction kept 10 bases outside the gene matches. Documented time point: after dendritic cell vaccination, including at tumor progression/relapse. Patients had residual fresh-frozen tumor tissue and more than two years of survival data. The PCR used 60 V beta and 13 J beta primers. Clones were read by immunoSEQ multiplex PCR, and TCRdb kept only the in-frame ones, dropping some. Of roughly 62,000 clones in the sample, roughly 80% are singletons; the top ten hold less than 20%.

This receptor was taken from a human donor with glioblastoma. This sample comprised blood, obtained after dendritic cell vaccination. The rearrangement uses TRBV5-1 and TRBJ2-1, with TRBD2 identical over 10 bases. Here the CDR3 DNA reads TGCGCCAGCAGCTTGGGAGGCCTAGCGGGGGCGGGGGAGCAGTTCTTC. This gives the protein CASSLGGLAGAGEQFF.